This TCR beta chain originates from a study of blood T cell repertoires in COVID-19. About the study: The analysed material was cDNA or gDNA that came from T cells, B-cell-depleted T cells, or PBMCs.

The CDR3 extends over 12 amino acids. Germline V gives CDR1 MNHEY, CDR2 SVGEGT. Unmatched junction bases numbered 2, after V lost 6 bases and J lost 6 bases. Libraries were prepared by immunoSEQ multiplex PCR; TCRdb keeps only in-frame clonotypes and omits some of them. The sample has 200,000 to 250,000 clones; 65% to 90% are singletons. The sequence was obtained from a woman between 65 and 79 years old with COVID-19, enrolled during active disease. Sequenced input: peripheral blood. This chain uses TRBV6-2 or TRBV6-3 with TRBJ2-3; the match to TRBD1 covers 8 bases. The CDR3 is CASSRDRDTQYF. CDR3 sequence (DNA): TGTGCCAGCAGCCGGGACAGGGATACGCAGTATTTT.